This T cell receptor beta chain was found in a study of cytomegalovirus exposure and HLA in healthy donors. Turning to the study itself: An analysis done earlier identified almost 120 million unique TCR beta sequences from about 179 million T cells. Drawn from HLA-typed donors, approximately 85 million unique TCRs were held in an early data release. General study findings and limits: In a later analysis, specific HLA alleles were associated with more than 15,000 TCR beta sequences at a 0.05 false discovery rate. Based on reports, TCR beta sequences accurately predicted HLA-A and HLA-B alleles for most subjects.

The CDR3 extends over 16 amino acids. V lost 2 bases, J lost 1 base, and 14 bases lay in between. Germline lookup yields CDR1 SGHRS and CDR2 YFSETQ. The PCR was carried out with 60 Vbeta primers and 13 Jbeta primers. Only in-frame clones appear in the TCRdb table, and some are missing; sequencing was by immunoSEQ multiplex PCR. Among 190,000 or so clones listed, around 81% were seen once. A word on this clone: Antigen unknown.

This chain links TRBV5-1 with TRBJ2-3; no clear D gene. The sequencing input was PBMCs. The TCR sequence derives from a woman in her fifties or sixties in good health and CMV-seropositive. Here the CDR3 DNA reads TGCGCCAGCAGCTTTCGTCAAGCAGGCCGCACAGATACGCAGTATTTT. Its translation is CASSFRQAGRTDTQYF.